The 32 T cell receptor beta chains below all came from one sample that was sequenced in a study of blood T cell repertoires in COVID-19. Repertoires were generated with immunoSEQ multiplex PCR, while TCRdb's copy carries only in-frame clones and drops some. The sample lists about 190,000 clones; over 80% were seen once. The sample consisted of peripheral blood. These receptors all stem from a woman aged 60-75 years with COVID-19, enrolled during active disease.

This CDR3 reads CASSSTGYEQFF. Here the CDR3 DNA reads TGCGCCAGCAGCTCGACAGGGTATGAGCAGTTCTTC. The chain joins TRBV5-1 to TRBJ2-1, with 7 bases that match TRBD1. CDR1 and CDR2 (germline): SGHRS, YFSETQ. The CDR3 contains 12 residues. The trim removed 3 bases at V and 8 bases at J, leaving 2 bases unmatched.

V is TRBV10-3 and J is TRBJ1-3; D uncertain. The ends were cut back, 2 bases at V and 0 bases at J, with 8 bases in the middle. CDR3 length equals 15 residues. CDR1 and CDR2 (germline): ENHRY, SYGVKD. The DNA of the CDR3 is TGTGCCATCAGTGAGGAACCTAGCTCTGGAAACACCATATATTTT. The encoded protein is CAISEEPSSGNTIYF.

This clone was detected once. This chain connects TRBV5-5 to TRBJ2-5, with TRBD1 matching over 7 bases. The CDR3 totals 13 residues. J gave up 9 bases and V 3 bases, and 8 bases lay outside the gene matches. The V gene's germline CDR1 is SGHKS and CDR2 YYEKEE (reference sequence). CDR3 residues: CASSSTGLGAQYF. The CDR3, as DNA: TGTGCCAGCAGCTCGACAGGGCTCGGGGCCCAGTACTTC.

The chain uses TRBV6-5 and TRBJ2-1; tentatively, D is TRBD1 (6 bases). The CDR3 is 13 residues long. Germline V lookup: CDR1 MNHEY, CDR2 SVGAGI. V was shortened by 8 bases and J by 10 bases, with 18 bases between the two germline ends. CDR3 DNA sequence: TGTGCCAGCGGATCAACTGGGACAACCGAGCAGTTCTTC. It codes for CASGSTGTTEQFF.

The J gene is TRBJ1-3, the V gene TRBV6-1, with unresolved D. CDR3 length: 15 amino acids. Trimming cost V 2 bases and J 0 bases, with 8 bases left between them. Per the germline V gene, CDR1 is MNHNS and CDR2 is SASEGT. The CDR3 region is CASSELAYSGNTIYF. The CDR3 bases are TGTGCCAGCAGTGAACTCGCCTACTCTGGAAACACCATATATTTT.

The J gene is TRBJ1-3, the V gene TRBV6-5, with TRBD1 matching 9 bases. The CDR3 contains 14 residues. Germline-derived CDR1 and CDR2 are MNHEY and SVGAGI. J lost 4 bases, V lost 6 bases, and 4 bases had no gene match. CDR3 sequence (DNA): TGTGCCAGCAGCCGGACAGGGGACGGAAACACCATATATTTT. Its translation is CASSRTGDGNTIYF.

CDR3 sequence reads: CASSLGGADGYTF. CDR3 nucleotides: TGTGCCAGCAGCTTAGGCGGGGCCGATGGCTACACCTTC. V and J are TRBV7-9 and TRBJ1-2; D possibly corresponds to TRBD1 (5 bases). CDR3 length: 13 residues. Germline V CDR1 and CDR2: SEHNR, FQNEAQ (reference sequence). Trimming cost V 1 base and J 6 bases, with 9 bases left between them.

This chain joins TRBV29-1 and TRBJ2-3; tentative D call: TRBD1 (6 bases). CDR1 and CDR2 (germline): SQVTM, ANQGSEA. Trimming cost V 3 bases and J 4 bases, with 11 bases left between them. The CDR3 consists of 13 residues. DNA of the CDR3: TGCAGCGTTGACTCAGGGGTCGCAGATACGCAGTATTTT. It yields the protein CSVDSGVADTQYF.

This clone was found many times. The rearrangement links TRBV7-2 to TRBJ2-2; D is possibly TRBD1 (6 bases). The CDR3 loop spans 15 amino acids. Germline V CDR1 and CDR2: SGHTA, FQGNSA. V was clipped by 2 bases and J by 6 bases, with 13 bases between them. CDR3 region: CASSLSAQGSGELFF. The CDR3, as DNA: TGTGCCAGCAGCTTATCGGCCCAGGGGTCCGGGGAGCTGTTTTTT.

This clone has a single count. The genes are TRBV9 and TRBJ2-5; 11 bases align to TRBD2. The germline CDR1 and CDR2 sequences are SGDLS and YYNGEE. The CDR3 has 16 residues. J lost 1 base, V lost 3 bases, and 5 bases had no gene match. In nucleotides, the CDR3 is TGTGCCAGCAGCGGTCCGGGACTAGCGGCCCAAGAGACCCAGTACTTC. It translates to CASSGPGLAAQETQYF.

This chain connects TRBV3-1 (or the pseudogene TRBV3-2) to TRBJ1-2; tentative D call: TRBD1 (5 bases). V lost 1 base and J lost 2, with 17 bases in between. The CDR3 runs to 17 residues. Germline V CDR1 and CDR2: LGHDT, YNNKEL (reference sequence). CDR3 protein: CASSQGTGGLGNYGYTF. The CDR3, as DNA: TGTGCCAGCAGCCAAGGGACCGGGGGTTTAGGAAACTATGGCTACACCTTC.

CDR3 bases: TGCGCCAGCACCCTGGGGGGACAGTACAATGAGCAGTTCTTC. This encodes CASTLGGQYNEQFF. The chain employs TRBV5-1 and TRBJ2-1, with D possibly matching TRBD1 (7 bases). Trimming took 6 bases from V and 4 from J, leaving 14 bases between them. The CDR3 is 14 residues long. Per germline, CDR1 SGHRS and CDR2 YFSETQ.

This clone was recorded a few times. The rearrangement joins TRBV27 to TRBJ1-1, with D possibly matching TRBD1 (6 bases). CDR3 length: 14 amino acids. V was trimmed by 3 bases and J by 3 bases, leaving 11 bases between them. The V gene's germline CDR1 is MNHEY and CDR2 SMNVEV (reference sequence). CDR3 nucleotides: TGTGCCAGCAGTTTGGGGGGGGCCGACACTGAAGCTTTCTTT. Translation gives CASSLGGADTEAFF.

Written as DNA, the CDR3 is TGCGCCAGCAGCCTAAACGGGGGGGCTCTCACCGGGGAGCTGTTTTTT. Amino acid sequence: CASSLNGGALTGELFF. This chain joins TRBV4-3 and TRBJ2-2, with 8 bases fitting TRBD2. V shed 4 bases and J 4 bases; nucleotides not matched to a gene: 8. Germline loops: CDR1 LGHNA, CDR2 YSLEER. This CDR3 has 16 residues.

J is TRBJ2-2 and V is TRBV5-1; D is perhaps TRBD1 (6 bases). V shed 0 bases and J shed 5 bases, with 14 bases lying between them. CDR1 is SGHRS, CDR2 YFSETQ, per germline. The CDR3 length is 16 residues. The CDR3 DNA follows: TGCGCCAGCAGCTTGGTTGGGGGCGCATTAACCGGGGAGCTGTTTTTT. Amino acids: CASSLVGGALTGELFF.

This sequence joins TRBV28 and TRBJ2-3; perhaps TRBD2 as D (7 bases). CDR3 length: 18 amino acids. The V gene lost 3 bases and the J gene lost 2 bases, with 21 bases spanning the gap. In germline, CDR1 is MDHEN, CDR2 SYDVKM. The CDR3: CASSFDPLGGRVTDTQYF. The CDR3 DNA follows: TGTGCCAGCAGTTTCGACCCCCTGGGGGGGCGCGTCACAGATACGCAGTATTTT.

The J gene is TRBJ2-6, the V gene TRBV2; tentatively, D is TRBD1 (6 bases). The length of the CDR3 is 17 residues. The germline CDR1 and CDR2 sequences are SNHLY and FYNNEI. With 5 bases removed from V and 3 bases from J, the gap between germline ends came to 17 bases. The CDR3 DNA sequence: TGTGCCAGCAGTTCGGAGACAGGTGGATTTGGGGCCAACGTCCTGACTTTC. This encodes CASSSETGGFGANVLTF. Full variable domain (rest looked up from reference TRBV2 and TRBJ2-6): EPEVTQTPSHQVTQMGQEVILRCVPISNHLYFYWYRQILGQKVEFLVSFYNNEISEKSEIFDDQFSVERPDGSNFTLKIRSTKLEDSAMYFCASSSETGGFGANVLTFGAGSRLTVL.

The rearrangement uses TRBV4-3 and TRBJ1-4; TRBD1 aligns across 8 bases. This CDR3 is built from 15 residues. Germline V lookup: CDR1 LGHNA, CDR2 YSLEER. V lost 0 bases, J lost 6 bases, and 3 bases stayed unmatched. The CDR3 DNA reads TGCGCCAGCAGCCAAGATGACAGGGGAGATGAAAAACTGTTTTTT. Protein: CASSQDDRGDEKLFF.

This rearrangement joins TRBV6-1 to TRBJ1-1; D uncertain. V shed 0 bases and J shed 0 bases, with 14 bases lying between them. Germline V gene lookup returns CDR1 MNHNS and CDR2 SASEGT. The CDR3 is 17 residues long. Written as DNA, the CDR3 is TGTGCCAGCAGTGAAGCGTTCTTAAACCTATTGAACACTGAAGCTTTCTTT. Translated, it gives CASSEAFLNLLNTEAFF.

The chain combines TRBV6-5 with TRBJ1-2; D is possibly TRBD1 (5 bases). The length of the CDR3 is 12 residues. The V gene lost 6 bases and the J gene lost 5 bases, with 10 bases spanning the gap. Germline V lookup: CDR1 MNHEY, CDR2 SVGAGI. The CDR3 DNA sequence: TGTGCCAGCAGGGCAGACAGATATGGCTACACCTTC. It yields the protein CASRADRYGYTF.

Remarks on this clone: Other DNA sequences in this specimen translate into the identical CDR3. The CDR3 spells CASSETVSSYNEQFF. Here the CDR3 DNA reads TGTGCCAGCAGCGAGACAGTGAGCTCCTACAATGAGCAGTTCTTC. The chain links TRBV28 to TRBJ2-1; maybe TRBD1 (5 bases). V lost 6 bases and J lost 0, with 12 bases in between. Germline CDR1 MDHEN, CDR2 SYDVKM. This CDR3 is 15 amino acids long.

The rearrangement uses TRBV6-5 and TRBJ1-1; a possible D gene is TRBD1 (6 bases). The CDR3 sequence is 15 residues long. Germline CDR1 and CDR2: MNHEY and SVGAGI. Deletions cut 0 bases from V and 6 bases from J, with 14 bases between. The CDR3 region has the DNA TGTGCCAGCAGTTACTCTGACAGGATGGGAGCTGAAGCTTTCTTT. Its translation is CASSYSDRMGAEAFF.

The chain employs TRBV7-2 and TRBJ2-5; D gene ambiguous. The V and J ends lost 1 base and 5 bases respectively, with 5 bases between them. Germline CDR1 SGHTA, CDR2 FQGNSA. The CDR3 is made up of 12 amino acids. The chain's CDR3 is CASSLVGETQYF. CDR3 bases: TGTGCCAGCAGCTTAGTCGGGGAGACCCAGTACTTC.

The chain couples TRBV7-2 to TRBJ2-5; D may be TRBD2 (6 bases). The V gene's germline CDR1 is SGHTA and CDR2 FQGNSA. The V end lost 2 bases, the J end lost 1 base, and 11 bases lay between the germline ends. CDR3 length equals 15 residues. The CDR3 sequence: CASSLRRSGQETQYF. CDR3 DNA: TGTGCCAGCAGCTTACGTCGTAGCGGCCAAGAGACCCAGTACTTC.

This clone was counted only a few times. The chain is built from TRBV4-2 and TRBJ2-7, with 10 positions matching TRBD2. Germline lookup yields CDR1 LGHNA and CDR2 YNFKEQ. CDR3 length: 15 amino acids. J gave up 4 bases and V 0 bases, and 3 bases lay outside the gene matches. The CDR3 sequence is CASSQELAGMYEQYF. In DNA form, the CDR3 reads TGTGCCAGCAGCCAAGAACTAGCGGGGATGTACGAGCAGTACTTC.

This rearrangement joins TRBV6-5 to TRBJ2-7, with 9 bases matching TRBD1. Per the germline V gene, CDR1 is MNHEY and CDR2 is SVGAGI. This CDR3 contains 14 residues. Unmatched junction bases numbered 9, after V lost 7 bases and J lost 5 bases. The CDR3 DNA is TGTGCCAGCAATCCTCAGGACAGGGGCAACGAGCAGTACGTC. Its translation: CASNPQDRGNEQYV.

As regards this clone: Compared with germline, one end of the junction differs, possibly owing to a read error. The CDR3 nucleotides are TGTGCTAGCAGCTTAGGAGGACAGCCCCAGCATTTT. This gives the protein CASSLGGQPQHF. The gene calls are TRBV7-7 and TRBJ1-5; D remains ambiguous. The CDR3 consists of 12 residues. CDR1 is SSHAT and CDR2 is FNYEAQ in the germline V gene (reference sequence).

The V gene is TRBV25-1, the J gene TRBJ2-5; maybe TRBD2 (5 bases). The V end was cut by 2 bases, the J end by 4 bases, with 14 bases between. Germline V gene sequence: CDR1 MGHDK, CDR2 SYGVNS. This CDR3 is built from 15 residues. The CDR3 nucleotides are TGTGCCAGCAGTGAACCCGGGCCCCGGGGAGAGACCCAGTACTTC. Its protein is CASSEPGPRGETQYF.

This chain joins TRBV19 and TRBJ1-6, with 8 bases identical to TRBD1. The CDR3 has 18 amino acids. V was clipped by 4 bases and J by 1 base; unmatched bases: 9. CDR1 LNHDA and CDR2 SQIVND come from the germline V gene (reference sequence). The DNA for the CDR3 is TGTGCCAGTAGTACCCGACAGGGGACGGGGTCCTATAATTCACCCCTCCACTTT. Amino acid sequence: CASSTRQGTGSYNSPLHF.

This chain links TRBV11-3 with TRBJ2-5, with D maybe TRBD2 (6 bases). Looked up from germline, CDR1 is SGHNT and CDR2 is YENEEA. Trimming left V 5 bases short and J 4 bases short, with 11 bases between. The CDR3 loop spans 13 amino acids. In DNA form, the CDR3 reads TGTGCCAGCAGCCAAACCGGGGGAGAGACCCAGTACTTC. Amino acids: CASSQTGGETQYF.

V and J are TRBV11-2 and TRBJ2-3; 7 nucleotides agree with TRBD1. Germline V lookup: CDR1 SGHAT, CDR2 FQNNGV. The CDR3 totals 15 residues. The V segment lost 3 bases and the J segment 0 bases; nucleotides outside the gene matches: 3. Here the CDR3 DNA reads TGTGCCAGCAGCTTGGGACAGATTAGCACAGATACGCAGTATTTT. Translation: CASSLGQISTDTQYF.

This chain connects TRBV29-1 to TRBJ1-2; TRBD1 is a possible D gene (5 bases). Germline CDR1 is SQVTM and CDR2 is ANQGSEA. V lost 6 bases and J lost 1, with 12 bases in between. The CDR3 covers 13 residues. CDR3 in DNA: TGCAGCGTCTCGGTCGGGGGTAACTATGGCTACACCTTC. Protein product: CSVSVGGNYGYTF.